A single sample gave rise to the 21 T cell receptor beta chains below, sequenced in a study of blood T cells in healthy people across ages. A J-beta primer mix and a sample-barcoded 5' primer were used in a second PCR of roughly 6 to 11 cycles. TCRdb ran MiXCR on the 5' RACE reads and lists one entry per CDR3 protein. The profile shows around 800,000 distinct CDR3 sequences, roughly 25% of them singletons. A further study also used this sample, focusing on T cells of mothers and their children.

The sequencing sample was made of blood. These receptors came from a boy younger than 18 in good health.

In this sample, this clonotype turned up a few times. The rearrangement uses TRBV3-1 and TRBJ2-1; D is unresolved. The J call may be faulty, since TRBJ2-7 better matches the DNA end. Germline values: CDR1 LGHDT, CDR2 YNNKEL (reference sequence). This CDR3 contains 12 residues. The DNA for the CDR3 is TGTGCCAGCAGCCAAGAATGGGGCGAGCAGTACTTC. It yields the protein CASSQEWGEQYF.

The chain uses TRBV21-1 and TRBJ1-4. TRBV21-1 has pseudogene status. This CDR3 region has 13 residues. The CDR3 region is CASSTREDEKLFF. CDR3 nucleotide sequence: TGTGCCAGCAGCACCAGGGAGGATGAAAAACTGTTTTTT.

The chain employs TRBV9 and TRBJ1-3; 10 bases agree with TRBD1. V lost 3 bases, J lost 2 bases, and 11 bases stayed unmatched. Germline V gene lookup returns CDR1 SGDLS and CDR2 YYNGEE. The CDR3 has 18 amino acids. The CDR3 is CASSARDRGAKAGNTIYF. CDR3 nucleotide sequence: TGTGCCAGCAGCGCCCGGGACAGGGGAGCAAAAGCTGGAAACACCATATATTTT. Drawing the rest from reference TRBV9 and TRBJ1-3, the complete variable domain is DSGVTQTPKHLITATGQRVTLRCSPRSGDLSVYWYQQSLDQGLQFLIQYYNGEERAKGNILERFSAQQFPDLHSELNLSSLELGDSALYFCASSARDRGAKAGNTIYFGEGSWLTVV.

The genes are TRBV6-2 or TRBV6-3 and TRBJ1-2; 9 bases line up with TRBD1. This CDR3 comprises 16 residues. Per the germline V gene, CDR1 is MNHEY and CDR2 is SVGEGT. V shed 6 bases and J 2 bases; nucleotides not matched to a gene: 10. CDR3 amino acids: CASSLTLQGANYGYTF. CDR3 in DNA: TGTGCCAGCAGCCTTACCCTACAGGGGGCGAACTATGGCTACACCTTC.

The CDR3 reads CSGRQGSYEQFF. The CDR3 DNA is TGCAGCGGAAGACAGGGGTCCTACGAGCAGTTCTTC. The chain combines TRBV29-1 with TRBJ2-7; TRBD1 matches 8 bases. The J call may not be correct, given that the DNA end is closer to TRBJ2-1. Germline V gene lookup returns CDR1 SQVTM and CDR2 ANQGSEA. The CDR3 runs to 12 residues.

This clonotype came up a few times. The V call is TRBV5-1, the J call TRBJ1-1; no firm D call. The CDR3 spans 13 residues. CDR1 is SGHRS, CDR2 YFSETQ, per germline. Between the trimmed V and J ends, which lost 0 bases and 4 bases, there was a span of 7 bases. CDR3 coding DNA: TGCGCCAGCAGCTTGGACAGACCCACTGAAGCTTTCTTT. Its protein product is CASSLDRPTEAFF.

The chain is built from TRBV12-3 or TRBV12-4 and TRBJ2-7; D unresolved. CDR3 length: 14 amino acids. V dropped 4 bases and J dropped 2 bases, with 12 bases sitting between them. The DNA of the CDR3 is TGTGCCAGCAGTTATATGGCACGCACCTACGAGCAGTACTTC. Protein: CASSYMARTYEQYF.

The J gene is TRBJ2-7, the V gene TRBV18, with 8 bases identical to TRBD1. The CDR3 has 13 residues. The V gene end was trimmed by 6 bases and the J gene end by 6 bases; junction bases not matched to a gene: 7. Germline loops: CDR1 KGHSH, CDR2 LQKENI. CDR3 loop: CASSPGQVPEQYF. In nucleotides, the CDR3 is TGTGCCAGCTCCCCGGGACAGGTCCCCGAGCAGTACTTC. Supplemented by reference TRBV18 and TRBJ2-7, the full variable domain reads NAGVMQNPRHLVRRRGQEARLRCSPMKGHSHVYWYRQLPEEGLKFMVYLQKENIIDESGMPKERFSAEFPKEGPSILRIQQVVRGDSAAYFCASSPGQVPEQYFGPGTRLTVT.

This clonotype was seen more than once but under ten times. CDR3: CSARGFADRAMNTQYF. As DNA, the CDR3 is TGCAGTGCTAGAGGGTTCGCGGACAGGGCAATGAATACGCAGTATTTT. The chain links TRBV20-1 to TRBJ2-3; 8 bases map to TRBD1. The CDR3 runs to 16 residues. The germline V gene encodes CDR1 DFQATT and CDR2 SNEGSKA (reference sequence). Losses at the gene ends were 1 base for V and 7 bases for J; bases not matched to a gene: 13.

The V and J genes are TRBV18 and TRBJ2-1, with D maybe TRBD2 (6 bases). The DNA end is a closer match to TRBJ2-5, so the J assignment may be wrong. The CDR3 has 15 residues. Germline CDR1 and CDR2: KGHSH and LQKENI. CDR3 DNA sequence: TGTGCCAGCTCACCAGCCCTCGGGACTTACGAGACCCAGTACTTC. Amino acids: CASSPALGTYETQYF.

This clonotype is a singleton in its sample. The V and J genes are TRBV5-1 and TRBJ2-5; TRBD2 matches 9 bases. Matching the DNA end better, TRBJ2-1 makes the J call doubtful. The CDR3 loop spans 16 amino acids. Germline V CDR1 and CDR2: SGHRS, YFSETQ. The CDR3 DNA follows: TGCGCCGGCATCTTGGCCGCGGGGGGGGCCAGGTATGAGCAGTTCTTC. This sequence encodes CAGILAAGGARYEQFF.

This clonotype was recorded a few times. The chain couples TRBV20-1 to TRBJ2-3; 7 bases are a match to TRBD2. CDR3 size: 15 residues. Trimming removed 6 bases from V and 2 bases from J; junction bases left unmatched: 11. Germline CDR1 reads DFQATT; CDR2 reads SNEGSKA (reference sequence). CDR3 nucleotides: TGCAGTGCGCCGAGATCGGGGAGGGCCACAGATACGCAGTATTTT. It translates to CSAPRSGRATDTQYF.

This clonotype has a count of ten or more. This chain joins TRBV6-5 and TRBJ1-2; 8 nucleotides agree with TRBD1. Per germline, CDR1 MNHEY and CDR2 SVGAGI. V trimming: 0 bases; J trimming: 7 bases; junction bases outside the gene matches: 10. The CDR3 consists of 16 residues. CDR3 DNA: TGTGCCAGCAGTTACTCCTCGGGCAGGGGGCTTCTTGGCTACACCTTC. It yields the protein CASSYSSGRGLLGYTF.

The chain combines TRBV5-1 with TRBJ2-5, with 10 bases that match TRBD1. The trim removed 5 bases at V and 5 bases at J, leaving 6 bases unmatched. This CDR3 has 14 residues. In germline, CDR1 is SGHRS, CDR2 YFSETQ. The CDR3 DNA follows: TGCGCCAGCAGAGGGACAGGGGCCGAGGAGACCCAGTACTTC. It is translated as CASRGTGAEETQYF.

This clonotype has only one observation. The chain joins TRBV4-1 to TRBJ2-3, with D possibly being TRBD2 (5 bases). V lost 0 bases, J lost 4 bases, and 11 bases lay in between. The CDR3 is 15 residues long. Germline CDR1 is MGHRA and CDR2 is YSYEKL. CDR3 region: CASSQEPRGSDTQYF. The CDR3, as DNA: TGCGCCAGCAGCCAAGAACCCCGAGGGTCAGATACGCAGTATTTT.

This clonotype appeared a few times. The rearrangement uses TRBV4-1 and TRBJ2-5, with 11 bases matching TRBD2. This CDR3 has 16 residues. Germline values: CDR1 MGHRA, CDR2 YSYEKL. The V segment lost 3 bases and the J segment 5 bases; nucleotides outside the gene matches: 8. CDR3 sequence (DNA): TGCGCCAGCAGCCAGGGGACTAGCGGACTTGTCGAGACCCAGTACTTC. Translating gives CASSQGTSGLVETQYF.

This clonotype was counted a few times. The chain recombines TRBV18 with TRBJ1-1; D possibly corresponds to TRBD1 (6 bases). V lost 0 bases and J 4 bases, leaving 18 bases between the germline ends. This CDR3 has 17 residues. The germline gives CDR1 KGHSH, CDR2 LQKENI. CDR3 sequence (DNA): TGTGCCAGCTCACCACCGGTGAGGGGGGCCCTGGGCACTGAAGCTTTCTTT. Residues: CASSPPVRGALGTEAFF.

This chain links TRBV12-3 or TRBV12-4 with TRBJ2-3; D gene uncertain. Deletions cut 1 base from V and 4 bases from J, with 9 bases between. This CDR3 is 14 amino acids long. This chain's CDR3 is CASSLGGNADTQYF. The CDR3 coding sequence is TGTGCCAGCAGTTTAGGGGGAAATGCAGATACGCAGTATTTT.

The chain links TRBV7-2 to TRBJ2-7, with 7 positions matching TRBD1. V dropped 3 bases and J dropped 0; count of bases not matched to a gene: 5. CDR3 size: 15 residues. The germline V gene encodes CDR1 SGHTA and CDR2 FQGNSA. The CDR3 spells CASSFEGAPSYEQYF. The CDR3 bases are TGTGCCAGCAGCTTCGAGGGGGCCCCCTCCTACGAGCAGTACTTC.

This clonotype was recorded a few times. In nucleotides, the CDR3 is TGTGCCAGCAGCGGGTTCTCGACCGGGGAGCTGTTTTTT. Its translation is CASSGFSTGELFF. The genes are TRBV27 and TRBJ2-2; D uncertain. The CDR3 extends over 13 amino acids. Per the germline V gene, CDR1 is MNHEY and CDR2 is SMNVEV (reference sequence). V was trimmed by 6 bases and J by 5 bases, leaving 10 bases between them.

This sequence joins TRBV20-1 and TRBJ2-5; D remains unclear. Germline CDR1 and CDR2: DFQATT and SNEGSKA (reference sequence). The CDR3 has 13 amino acids. V gave up 8 bases and J gave up 1 base, with 14 bases separating them. CDR3 loop: CSSFGRIQETQYF. Here the CDR3 DNA reads TGCAGTTCTTTCGGACGGATCCAAGAGACCCAGTACTTC.